This paragraph reports one T cell receptor beta chain. The antigen is unknown. These data belong to a study of cytomegalovirus exposure and HLA in healthy donors. Study findings and constraints: Using the classifier, cytomegalovirus status was reportedly diagnosed with high specificity and sensitivity. It was shown in a later analysis that HLA-associated TCR beta chains were more clonally expanded than other, equally common chains.

PCR primers comprised 60 Vbeta and 13 Jbeta primers. The table came from immunoSEQ multiplex PCR; TCRdb's copy has only in-frame clones and leaves some out. The sample has approximately 130,000 clones, roughly four fifths seen once. Germline V gene data show CDR1 as MNHEY and CDR2 as SMNVEV (reference sequence). This CDR3 spans 15 amino acids. With V trimmed by 2 bases and J by 5 bases, 6 bases remained unmatched. At sampling all donors were nominally healthy, likely with unrecorded immune exposures. The origin of this receptor is a boy between 2 and 10 years old in good health and CMV-seronegative. The rearrangement links TRBV27 to TRBJ1-2, with 9 bases that match TRBD1. Sequences were obtained from PBMCs. The CDR3 loop is CASSLTGTGRYGYTF. CDR3 DNA sequence: TGTGCCAGCAGTTTAACCGGGACAGGGAGATATGGCTACACCTTC.